This record looks at one T cell receptor (beta chain) sequence and its context. This sample is part of a study of patients and donors after allogeneic stem cell transplantation. TCRdb redid the calling of the RT-PCR reads with MiXCR, one entry per CDR3 protein. The sample contains a few hundred thousand distinct CDR3 sequences, around 40% of which appear only once. With 6 bases removed from V and 4 bases from J, the gap between germline ends came to 20 bases. CDR3 length equals 15 residues. Germline CDR1 DFQATT, CDR2 SNEGSKA (reference sequence). The receptor was derived from a human donor who was either an allogeneic HSCT recipient or a stem cell or donor lymphocyte infusion donor (not recorded which). It is not recorded whose cells these are; they may come from a transplant donor. Input material: blood, either unsorted or a sorted T cell fraction (not recorded which). The chain recombines TRBV20-1 with TRBJ2-3, with a weak D call TRBD2 (5 bases). The CDR3 loop is CSANLTRESPDTQYF. The CDR3 DNA sequence: TGCAGTGCCAACCTAACTAGAGAATCCCCAGATACGCAGTATTTT.